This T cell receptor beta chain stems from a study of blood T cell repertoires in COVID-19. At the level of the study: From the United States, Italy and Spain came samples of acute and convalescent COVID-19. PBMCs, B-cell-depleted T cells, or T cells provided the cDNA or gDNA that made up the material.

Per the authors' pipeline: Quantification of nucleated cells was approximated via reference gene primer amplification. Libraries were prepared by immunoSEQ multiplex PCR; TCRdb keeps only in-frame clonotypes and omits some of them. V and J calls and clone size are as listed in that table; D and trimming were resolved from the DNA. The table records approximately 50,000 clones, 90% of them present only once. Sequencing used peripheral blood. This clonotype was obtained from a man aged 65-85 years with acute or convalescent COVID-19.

The CDR3 region is CSVEGSENNEQFF. The CDR3 DNA reads TGCAGCGTTGAAGGGTCAGAAAACAATGAGCAGTTCTTC. This chain links TRBV29-1 with TRBJ2-1; D gene ambiguous. Between the trimmed V and J ends, which lost 1 base and 5 bases, there was a span of 9 bases. Germline V gene sequence: CDR1 SQVTM, CDR2 ANQGSEA. The CDR3 runs to 13 residues.